The present TCR beta chain was sequenced within a study of blood T cell repertoires in COVID-19. Background on the study: There were acute and convalescent COVID-19 samples, and they came from the United States, Italy and Spain.

Authors' methods: Amplified reference gene primers provided the basis for estimating nucleated cell counts. Some clones are missing from TCRdb's copy, which holds only in-frame ones; the method was immunoSEQ multiplex PCR. Clonal size and the V and J genes are those of that table, whereas D and trimming came from the DNA. The profile shows around 110,000 clones, roughly 90% of them singletons. The length of the CDR3 is 13 residues. The V gene's germline CDR1 is SNHLY and CDR2 FYNNEI. Unmatched junction bases numbered 4, after V lost 6 bases and J lost 6 bases. Source material: peripheral blood. The chain joins TRBV2 to TRBJ2-1, with 8 positions matching TRBD2. This TCR was sampled from a man aged 35 to 55 with active or convalescent COVID-19. The CDR3 DNA reads as TGTGCCAGCAGGGGACTAGTGGGCAATGAGCAGTTCTTC. Protein product: CASRGLVGNEQFF.